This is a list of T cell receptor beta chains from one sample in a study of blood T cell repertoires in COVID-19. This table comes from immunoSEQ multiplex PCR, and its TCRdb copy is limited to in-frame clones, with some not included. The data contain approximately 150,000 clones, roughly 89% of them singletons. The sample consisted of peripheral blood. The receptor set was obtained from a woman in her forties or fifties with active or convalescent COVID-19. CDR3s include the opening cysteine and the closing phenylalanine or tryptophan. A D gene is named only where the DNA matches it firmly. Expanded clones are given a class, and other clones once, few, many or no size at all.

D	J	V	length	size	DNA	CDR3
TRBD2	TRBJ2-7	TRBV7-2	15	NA	TGTGCCAGCAGCTGGACTAGCGGCCCAGAGGGCGAGCAGTACTTC	CASSWTSGPEGEQYF
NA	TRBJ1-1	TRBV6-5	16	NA	TGTGCCAGCAGTTACAGCGCCCTAGGTTCGGGCACTGAAGCTTTCTTT	CASSYSALGSGTEAFF
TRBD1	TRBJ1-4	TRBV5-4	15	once	TGTGCCAGCAGCTCGAGGGACAGCCTTAATGAAAAACTGTTTTTT	CASSSRDSLNEKLFF
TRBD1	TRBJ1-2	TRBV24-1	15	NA	TGTGCCACCTCCTTAGCAGGGCAGGGGGTGAATGGCTACACCTTC	CATSLAGQGVNGYTF
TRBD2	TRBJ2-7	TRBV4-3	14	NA	TGCGCCAGCAGCCAAGATGGGACTAGCAACGAGCAGTACTTC	CASSQDGTSNEQYF
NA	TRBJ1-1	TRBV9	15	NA	TGTGCCAGCAGCGTAGACGGAGGCCGGGTCACTGAAGCTTTCTTT	CASSVDGGRVTEAFF
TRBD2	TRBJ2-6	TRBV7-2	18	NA	TGTGCCAGCAGCCCCTCCGGGGCGGGGAGGGCGGGGGCCAACGTCCTGACTTTC	CASSPSGAGRAGANVLTF
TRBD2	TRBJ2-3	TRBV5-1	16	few	TGCGCCAGCAGCCCGACGACTAGCGGGGGAGCAGATACGCAGTATTTT	CASSPTTSGGADTQYF
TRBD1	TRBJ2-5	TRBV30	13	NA	TGTGCCTGGTCCATACAGGGGACGGAGACCCAGTACTTC	CAWSIQGTETQYF
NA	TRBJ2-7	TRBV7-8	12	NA	TGTGCCAGCAGCTTAGTCTTCGGGAGGCAGTACTTC	CASSLVFGRQYF
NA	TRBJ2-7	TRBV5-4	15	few	TGTGCCAGCAGCCCCCCCGCGCCGTCTAGATACGAGCAGTACTTC	CASSPPAPSRYEQYF
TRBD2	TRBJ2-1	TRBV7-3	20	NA	TGTGCCAGCAGCTTAATTCCACTGGGACTAGCGGGGGTGAACTACAATGAGCAGTTCTTC	CASSLIPLGLAGVNYNEQFF
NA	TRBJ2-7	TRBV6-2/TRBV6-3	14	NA	TGTGCCAGCAGTTACGGGGGGGCTTCCTACGAGCAGTACTTC	CASSYGGASYEQYF
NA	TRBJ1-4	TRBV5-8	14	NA	TGTGCCAGCAGCTTGGTACAGGGCGGCGAAAAACTGTTTTTT	CASSLVQGGEKLFF
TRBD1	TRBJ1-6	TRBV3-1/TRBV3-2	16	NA	TGTGCCAGCAGCCGCAAATATACAGGGGCTAATTCACCCCTCCACTTT	CASSRKYTGANSPLHF
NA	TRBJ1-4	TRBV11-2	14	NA	TGTGCCAGCAGCTTCAGTGCAACTAATGAAAAACTGTTTTTT	CASSFSATNEKLFF
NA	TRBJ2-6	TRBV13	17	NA	TGTGCCAGCAGCTTAACAGGGCTTAGCTCTGGGGCCAACGTCCTGACTTTC	CASSLTGLSSGANVLTF
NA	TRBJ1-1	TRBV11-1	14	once	TGTGCCAGCAGCTTGGGAGGAGTCAACACTGAAGCTTTCTTT	CASSLGGVNTEAFF
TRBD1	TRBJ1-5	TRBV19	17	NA	TGTGCCAGTAGTAACCCCCGGACAGGGACGTTCAATCAGCCCCAGCATTTT	CASSNPRTGTFNQPQHF
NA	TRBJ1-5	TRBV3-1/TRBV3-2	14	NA	TGTGCCAGCAGCGACTTGGGGGGGGGTCAGCCCCAGCATTTT	CASSDLGGGQPQHF
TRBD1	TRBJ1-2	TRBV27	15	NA	TGTGCCAGCGGCCGGGACAGGGGGCCCGACTATGGCTACACCTTC	CASGRDRGPDYGYTF
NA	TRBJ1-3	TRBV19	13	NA	TGTGCCAGTAGTTCACAGGGATGGAACACCATATATTTT	CASSSQGWNTIYF
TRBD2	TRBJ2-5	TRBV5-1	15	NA	TGCGCCAGCAGCTCAGGACTAGCGGGATACGAGACCCAGTACTTC	CASSSGLAGYETQYF
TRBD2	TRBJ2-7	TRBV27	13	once	TGTGCCTCAGGGAGGGACCACTCCTACGAGCAGTACTTC	CASGRDHSYEQYF
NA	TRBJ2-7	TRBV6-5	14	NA	TGTGCCAGCAGTTATGAAGCAAGCACCTACGAGCAGTACTTC	CASSYEASTYEQYF
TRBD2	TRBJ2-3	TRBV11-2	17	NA	TGTGCCAGCAGCTTAGGAGGGGCGGGGGGGCCTGCAGATACGCAGTATTTT	CASSLGGAGGPADTQYF
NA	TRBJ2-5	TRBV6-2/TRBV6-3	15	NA	TGTGCCAGCAGTTACCAAACAGGGGAGGCGGAGACCCAGTACTTC	CASSYQTGEAETQYF
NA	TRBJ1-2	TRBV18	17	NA	TGTGCCAGCTCACCCCCTTCGACCAGGGGAACTCGCTATGGCTACACCTTC	CASSPPSTRGTRYGYTF
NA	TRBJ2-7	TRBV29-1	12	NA	TGCAGCGTTCAGACAGAGACCTACGAGCAGTACTTC	CSVQTETYEQYF
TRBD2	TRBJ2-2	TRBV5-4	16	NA	TGTGCCAGCAGCTCAAAGACTAGCGGGAGTCTCGGGGAGCTGTTTTTT	CASSSKTSGSLGELFF
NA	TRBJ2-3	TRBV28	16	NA	TGTGCCAGCAGTTTATCCACAGCCGGTCACACAGATACGCAGTATTTT	CASSLSTAGHTDTQYF
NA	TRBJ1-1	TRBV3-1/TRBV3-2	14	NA	TGTGCCAGCAGCCAAGAAGGAGTTAACACTGAAGCTTTCTTT	CASSQEGVNTEAFF
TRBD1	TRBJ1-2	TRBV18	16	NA	TGTGCCAGCTCACTTGGGACAGGGGGGACTAACTATGGCTACACCTTC	CASSLGTGGTNYGYTF
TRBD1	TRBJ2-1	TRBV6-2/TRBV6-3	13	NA	TGTGCCAGCAGTATGGGACAGTTCAATGAGCAGTTCTTC	CASSMGQFNEQFF
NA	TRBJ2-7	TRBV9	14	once	TGTGCCAGCAGCGTAGATTTCCCGGGTTACGAGCAGTACTTC	CASSVDFPGYEQYF
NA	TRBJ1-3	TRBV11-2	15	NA	TGTGCCAGCAGCCGAGGGTTAACGGTTGGAAACACCATATATTTT	CASSRGLTVGNTIYF
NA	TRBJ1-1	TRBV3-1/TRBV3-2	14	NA	TGTGCCAGCAGCCCAGTACAGAAGAACACTGAAGCTTTCTTT	CASSPVQKNTEAFF
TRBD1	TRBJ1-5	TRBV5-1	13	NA	TGCGCCAGCAGCAGGACAGGGGAACAGCCCCAGCATTTT	CASSRTGEQPQHF
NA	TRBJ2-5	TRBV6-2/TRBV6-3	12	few	TGTGCCAGCAGTTACGGGGCTGAGACCCAGTACTTC	CASSYGAETQYF
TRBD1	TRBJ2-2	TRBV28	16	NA	TGTGCCAGCAGTCCGTGGACAGGGACTAACACCGGGGAGCTGTTTTTT	CASSPWTGTNTGELFF
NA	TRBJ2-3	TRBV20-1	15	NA	TGCAGTGCTAGTTCGAGCGAGAAACTCACAGATACGCAGTATTTT	CSASSSEKLTDTQYF
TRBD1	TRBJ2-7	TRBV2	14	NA	TGTGCCAGCAGAGAAAGGGACAGCTCCTACGAGCAGTACTTC	CASRERDSSYEQYF
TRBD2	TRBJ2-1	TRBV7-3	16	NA	TGTGCCAGCAGCCCCTCCGGGACTAGCGGATACAATGAGCAGTTCTTC	CASSPSGTSGYNEQFF
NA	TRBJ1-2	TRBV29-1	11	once	TGCAGCGGTGGGCAGAATTATGGCTACACCTTC	CSGGQNYGYTF
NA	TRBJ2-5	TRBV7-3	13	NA	TGTGCCAGCAGCTTAGTCAGGGAAGAGACCCAGTACTTC	CASSLVREETQYF